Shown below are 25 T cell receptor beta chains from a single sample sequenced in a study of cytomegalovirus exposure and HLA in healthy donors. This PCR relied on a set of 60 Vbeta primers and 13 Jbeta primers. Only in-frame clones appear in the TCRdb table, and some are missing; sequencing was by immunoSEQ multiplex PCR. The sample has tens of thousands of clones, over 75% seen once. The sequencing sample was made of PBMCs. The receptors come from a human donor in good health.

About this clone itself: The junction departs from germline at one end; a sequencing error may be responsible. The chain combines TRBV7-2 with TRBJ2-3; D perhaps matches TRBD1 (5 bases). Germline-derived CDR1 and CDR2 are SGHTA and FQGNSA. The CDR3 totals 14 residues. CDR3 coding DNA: TGTGCCAGCAGCTTTTACCGGACCACAGGTACGCAGTATTTT. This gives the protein CASSFYRTTGTQYF. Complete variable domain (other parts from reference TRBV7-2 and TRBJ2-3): GAGVSQSPSNKVTEKGKDVELRCDPISGHTALYWYRQSLGQGLEFLIYFQGNSAPDKSGLPSDRFSAERTGGSVSTLTIQRTQQEDSAVYLCASSFYRTTGTQYFGPGTRLTVL.

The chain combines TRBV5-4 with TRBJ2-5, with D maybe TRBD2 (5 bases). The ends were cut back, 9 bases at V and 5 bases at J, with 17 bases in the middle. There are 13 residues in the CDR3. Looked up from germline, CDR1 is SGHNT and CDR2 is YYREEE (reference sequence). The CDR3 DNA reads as TGTGCCACGCGATCAAGCTGGGAGGAGACCCAGTACTTC. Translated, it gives CATRSSWEETQYF.

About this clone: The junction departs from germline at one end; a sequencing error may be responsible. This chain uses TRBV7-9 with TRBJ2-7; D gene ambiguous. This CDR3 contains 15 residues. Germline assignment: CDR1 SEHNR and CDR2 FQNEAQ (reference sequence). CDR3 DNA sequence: TGTTCCAGCAGCTCCCGTAATATGGGCCCCTACGAGCAGTACTTC. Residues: CSSSSRNMGPYEQYF.

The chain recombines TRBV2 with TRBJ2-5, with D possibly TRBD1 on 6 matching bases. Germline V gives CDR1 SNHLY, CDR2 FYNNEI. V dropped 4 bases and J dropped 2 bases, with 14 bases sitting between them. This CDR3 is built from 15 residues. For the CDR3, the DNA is TGTGCCAGCAGTGCCCTGGCAGGGGTGCAAGAGACCCAGTACTTC. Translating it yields CASSALAGVQETQYF.

This chain's CDR3 is CASRSGQGTDTQYF. The CDR3, as DNA: TGTGCCAGCCGCTCGGGACAAGGCACAGATACGCAGTATTTT. The chain links TRBV28 to TRBJ2-3, with D perhaps TRBD1 (6 bases). Trimming removed 8 bases from V and 1 base from J, with 13 bases in between. This CDR3 contains 14 residues. Germline V CDR1 and CDR2: MDHEN, SYDVKM.

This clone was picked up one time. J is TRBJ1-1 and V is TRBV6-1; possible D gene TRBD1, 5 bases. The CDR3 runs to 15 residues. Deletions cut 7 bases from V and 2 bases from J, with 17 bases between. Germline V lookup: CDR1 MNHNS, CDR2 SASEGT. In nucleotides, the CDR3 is TGTGCCAGCACCATTACTAACAGGCAAAACACTGAAGCTTTCTTT. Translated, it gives CASTITNRQNTEAFF.

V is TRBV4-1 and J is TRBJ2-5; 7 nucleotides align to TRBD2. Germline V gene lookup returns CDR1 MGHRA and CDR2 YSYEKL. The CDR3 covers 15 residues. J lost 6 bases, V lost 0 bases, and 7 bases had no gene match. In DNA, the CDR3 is TGCGCCAGCAGCCAAGATGTGCTAGCGGTAAAGACCCAGTACTTC. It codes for CASSQDVLAVKTQYF.

The CDR3 is CASNGARETQYF. In DNA, the CDR3 is TGTGCCAGCAATGGGGCGCGGGAGACCCAGTACTTC. The chain employs TRBV6-1 and TRBJ2-5; TRBD1 is a possible D gene (5 bases). Germline CDR1 is MNHNS and CDR2 is SASEGT. V lost 7 bases, J lost 5 bases, and 11 bases lay in between. The CDR3 runs 12 residues.

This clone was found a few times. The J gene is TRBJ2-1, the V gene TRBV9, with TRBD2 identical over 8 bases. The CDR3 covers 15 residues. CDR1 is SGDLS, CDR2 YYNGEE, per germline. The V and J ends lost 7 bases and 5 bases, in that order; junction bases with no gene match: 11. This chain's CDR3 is CASSSAGGNNNEQFF. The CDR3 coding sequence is TGTGCCAGCTCTTCGGCGGGGGGTAATAACAATGAGCAGTTCTTC.

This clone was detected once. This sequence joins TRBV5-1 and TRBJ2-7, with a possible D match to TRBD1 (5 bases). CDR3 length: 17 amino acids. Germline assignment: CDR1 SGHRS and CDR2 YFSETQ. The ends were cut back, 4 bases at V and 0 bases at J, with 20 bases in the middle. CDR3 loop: CASSLLSSGASSYEQYF. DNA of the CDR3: TGCGCCAGCAGCCTCCTCTCGTCTGGGGCCAGCTCCTACGAGCAGTACTTC.

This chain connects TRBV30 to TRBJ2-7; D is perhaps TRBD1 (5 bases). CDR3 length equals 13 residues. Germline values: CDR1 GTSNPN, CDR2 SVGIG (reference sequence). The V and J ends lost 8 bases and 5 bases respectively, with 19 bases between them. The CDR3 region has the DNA TGTGCCAGTAACAGGTTTACTAAGGACGAGCAGTACTTC. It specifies CASNRFTKDEQYF.

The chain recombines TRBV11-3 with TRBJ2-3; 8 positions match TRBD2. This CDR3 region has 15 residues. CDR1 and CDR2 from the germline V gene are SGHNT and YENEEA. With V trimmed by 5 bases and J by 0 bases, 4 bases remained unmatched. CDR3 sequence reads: CASSPGGGSTDTQYF. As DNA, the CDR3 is TGTGCCAGCAGCCCCGGGGGGGGGAGCACAGATACGCAGTATTTT. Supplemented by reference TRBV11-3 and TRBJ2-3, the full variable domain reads EAGVVQSPRYKIIEKKQPVAFWCNPISGHNTLYWYLQNLGQGPELLIRYENEEAVDDSQLPKDRFSAERLKGVDSTLKIQPAELGDSAVYLCASSPGGGSTDTQYFGPGTRLTVL.

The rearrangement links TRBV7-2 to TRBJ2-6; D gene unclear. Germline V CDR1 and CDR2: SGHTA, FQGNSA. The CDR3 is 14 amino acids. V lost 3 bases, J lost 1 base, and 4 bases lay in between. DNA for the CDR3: TGTGCCAGCAGCTTTTTATCTGGGGCCAACGTCCTGACTTTC. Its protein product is CASSFLSGANVLTF. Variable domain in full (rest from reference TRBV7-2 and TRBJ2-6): GAGVSQSPSNKVTEKGKDVELRCDPISGHTALYWYRQSLGQGLEFLIYFQGNSAPDKSGLPSDRFSAERTGGSVSTLTIQRTQQEDSAVYLCASSFLSGANVLTFGAGSRLTVL.

Written as DNA, the CDR3 is TGTGCCAGCAGCTCTTCAAGGGGGTTGGCTAAAGAGCAGTACTTC. This codes for CASSSSRGLAKEQYF. The chain combines TRBV7-9 with TRBJ2-5; tentative D call: TRBD1 (6 bases). With 4 bases removed from V and 11 bases from J, the gap between germline ends came to 23 bases. The germline V gene has CDR1 SEHNR and CDR2 FQNEAQ (reference sequence). This CDR3 is built from 15 residues.

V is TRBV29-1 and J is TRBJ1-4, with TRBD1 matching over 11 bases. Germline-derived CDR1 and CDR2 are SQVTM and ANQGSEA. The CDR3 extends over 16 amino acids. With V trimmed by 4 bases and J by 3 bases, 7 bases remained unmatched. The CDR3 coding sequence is TGCAGCGTTGTTCTATGGGGACAGGGGGCTAATGAAAAACTGTTTTTT. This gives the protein CSVVLWGQGANEKLFF.

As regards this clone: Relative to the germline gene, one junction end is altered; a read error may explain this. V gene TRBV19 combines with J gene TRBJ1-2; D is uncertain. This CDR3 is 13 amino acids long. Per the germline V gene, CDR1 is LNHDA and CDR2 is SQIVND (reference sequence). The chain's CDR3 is CASRPGIGYGYPF. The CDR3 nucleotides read TGTGCCAGTAGGCCAGGAATCGGCTATGGCTACCCCTTC.

The CDR3 coding sequence is TGTGCCAGCAGCAAATGGGACTCGAACACCGGGGAGCTGTTTTTT. Translated, it gives CASSKWDSNTGELFF. The chain couples TRBV7-2 to TRBJ2-2; a weak D match, TRBD2 (6 bases). CDR1 and CDR2 from the germline V gene are SGHTA and FQGNSA. Deletions cut 5 bases from V and 0 bases from J, with 10 bases between. The CDR3 is 15 amino acids. The full variable domain, completed using reference TRBV7-2 and TRBJ2-2, is GAGVSQSPSNKVTEKGKDVELRCDPISGHTALYWYRQSLGQGLEFLIYFQGNSAPDKSGLPSDRFSAERTGGSVSTLTIQRTQQEDSAVYLCASSKWDSNTGELFFGEGSRLTVL.

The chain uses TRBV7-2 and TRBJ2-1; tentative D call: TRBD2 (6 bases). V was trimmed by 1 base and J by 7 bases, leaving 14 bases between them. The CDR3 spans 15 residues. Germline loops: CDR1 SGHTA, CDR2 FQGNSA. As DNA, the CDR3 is TGTGCCAGCAGCTTAGGCGGGGCGGGGAGGAATGAGCAGTTCTTC. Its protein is CASSLGGAGRNEQFF.

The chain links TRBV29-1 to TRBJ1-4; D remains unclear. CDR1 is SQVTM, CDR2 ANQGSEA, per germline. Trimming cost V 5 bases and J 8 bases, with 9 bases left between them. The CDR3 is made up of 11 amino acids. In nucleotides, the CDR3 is TGCAGCGTTAACCTTGAGGAAAAACTGTTTTTT. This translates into CSVNLEEKLFF.

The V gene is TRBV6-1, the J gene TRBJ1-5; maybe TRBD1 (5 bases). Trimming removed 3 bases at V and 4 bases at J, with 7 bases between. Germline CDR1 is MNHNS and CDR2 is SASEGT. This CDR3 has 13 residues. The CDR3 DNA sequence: TGTGCCAGCAGTGACAGGGTTAATCAGCCCCAGCATTTT. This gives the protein CASSDRVNQPQHF.

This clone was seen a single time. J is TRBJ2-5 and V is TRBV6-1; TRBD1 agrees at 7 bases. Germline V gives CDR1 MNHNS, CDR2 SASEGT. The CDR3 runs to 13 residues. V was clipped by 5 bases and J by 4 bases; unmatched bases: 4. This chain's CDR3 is CASSTRQGETQYF. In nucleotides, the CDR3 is TGTGCCAGCAGTACCCGACAGGGAGAGACCCAGTACTTC.

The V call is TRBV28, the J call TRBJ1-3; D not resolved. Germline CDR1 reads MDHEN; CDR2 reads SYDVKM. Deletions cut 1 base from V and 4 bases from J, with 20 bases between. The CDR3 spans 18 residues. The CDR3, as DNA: TGTGCCAGCAGTTTATCCCTCGGGCGGGTCCGGGAGGGAAACACCATATATTTT. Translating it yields CASSLSLGRVREGNTIYF.

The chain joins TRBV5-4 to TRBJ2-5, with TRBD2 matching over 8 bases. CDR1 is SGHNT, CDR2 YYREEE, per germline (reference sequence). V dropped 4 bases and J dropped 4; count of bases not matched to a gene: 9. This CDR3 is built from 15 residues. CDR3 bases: TGTGCCAGCAGCACTTACTCGGGGGGGCGAGAGACCCAGTACTTC. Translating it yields CASSTYSGGRETQYF.

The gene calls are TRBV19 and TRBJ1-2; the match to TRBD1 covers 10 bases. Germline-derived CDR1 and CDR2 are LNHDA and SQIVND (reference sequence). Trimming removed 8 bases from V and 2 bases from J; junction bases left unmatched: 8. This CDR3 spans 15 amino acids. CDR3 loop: CASWTGGWTNYGYTF. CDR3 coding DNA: TGTGCCAGTTGGACAGGGGGTTGGACGAACTATGGCTACACCTTC.

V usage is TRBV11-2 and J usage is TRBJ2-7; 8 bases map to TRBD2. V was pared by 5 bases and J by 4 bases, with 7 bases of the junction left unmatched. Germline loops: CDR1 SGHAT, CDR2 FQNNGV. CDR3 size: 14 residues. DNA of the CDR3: TGTGCCAGCAGCCGTGGGACTAGGGGGTACGAGCAGTACTTC. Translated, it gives CASSRGTRGYEQYF.